This T cell receptor (beta chain) was obtained from a study of shared clonotypes between healthy human individuals. The study, taken as a whole, reports: Shared clonotypes: roughly 4.7% naive CD4, around 3.7% naive CD8, around 2.2% memory CD4, under 0.5% memory CD8.

Comments on this clone: Antigen specificity is unknown.

For sorted subsets, approximately 180 ng DNA per replicate equaled 30,000 or so T cell genomes. Clones were read by immunoSEQ multiplex PCR, and TCRdb kept only the in-frame ones, dropping some. The table includes about 1,500,000 clones, around 97% detected once. This CDR3 region has 13 residues. The germline V gene has CDR1 SGDLS and CDR2 YYNGEE. Trimming pared 4 bases from V and 2 bases from J, leaving 8 bases between. What was sequenced was naive CD4+ T cells sorted from blood. Stated subset: CD45RA+ positively selected. The V and J genes are TRBV9 and TRBJ2-3; D gene unclear. The clonotype originates from a man in his thirties or forties in good health. The CDR3 spells CASSLWTTDTQYF. The DNA of the CDR3 is TGTGCCAGCAGCTTATGGACCACAGATACGCAGTATTTT.